The TCR beta chain under discussion was sequenced for a study of CD8+ T cells in alopecia areata. In each case, RNA was isolated and then reverse transcribed into cDNA as the sequencing template. Using immunoSEQ multiplex PCR, the repertoire was profiled, and TCRdb retains in-frame clones only, with some absent. The sample includes fewer than 200,000 clones, approximately 52% seen only once; the top ten take more than 15%. Documented treatment: oral pan-JAK inhibitor, 5-10 mg twice daily. The CDR3 totals 16 residues. V dropped 4 bases and J dropped 5; count of bases not matched to a gene: 12. Material: CD4+ T cells sorted from blood, obtained at week 56, from a patient treated with tofacitinib. This clonotype originated in a human donor with alopecia areata. This chain joins TRBV23-1 and TRBJ2-3; 7 nucleotides line up with TRBD2. TRBV23-1 carries the ORF label, with uncertain function. The CDR3: CASSRPGTTLRDTQYF. As DNA, the CDR3 is TGCGCCAGCAGTCGCCCCGGGACTACACTAAGAGATACGCAGTATTTT.